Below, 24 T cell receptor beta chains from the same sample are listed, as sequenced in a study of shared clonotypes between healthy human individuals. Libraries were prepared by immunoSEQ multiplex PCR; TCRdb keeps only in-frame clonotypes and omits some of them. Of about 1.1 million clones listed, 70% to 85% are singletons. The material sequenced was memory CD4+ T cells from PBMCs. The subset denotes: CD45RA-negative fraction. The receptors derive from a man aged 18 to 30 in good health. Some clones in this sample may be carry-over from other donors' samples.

CDR3 DNA sequence: TGTGCCAGCAGTGAAGGCTGGGCAGGAAACACCGGGGAGCTGTTTTTT. Its translation: CASSEGWAGNTGELFF. The rearrangement links TRBV7-3 to TRBJ2-2; unclear D gene. V shed 6 bases and J shed 2 bases, with 16 bases lying between them. The CDR3 extends over 16 amino acids. Germline V gene sequence: CDR1 SGHTA, CDR2 FQGTGA.

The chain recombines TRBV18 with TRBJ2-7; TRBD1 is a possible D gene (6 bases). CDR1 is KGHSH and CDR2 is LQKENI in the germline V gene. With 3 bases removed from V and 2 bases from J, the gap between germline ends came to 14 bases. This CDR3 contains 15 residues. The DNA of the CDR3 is TGTGCCAGCTCACCCCGGGCAGGGGTACCCTACGAGCAGTACTTC. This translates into CASSPRAGVPYEQYF.

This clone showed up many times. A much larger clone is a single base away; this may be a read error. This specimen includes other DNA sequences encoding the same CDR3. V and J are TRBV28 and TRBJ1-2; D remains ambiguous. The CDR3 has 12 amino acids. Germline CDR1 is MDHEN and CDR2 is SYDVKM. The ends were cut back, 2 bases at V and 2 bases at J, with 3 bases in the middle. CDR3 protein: CASSLTNYGYTF. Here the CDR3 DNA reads TGTGCCAGCAGTTTAACAAACTATGGCTACACCTTC.

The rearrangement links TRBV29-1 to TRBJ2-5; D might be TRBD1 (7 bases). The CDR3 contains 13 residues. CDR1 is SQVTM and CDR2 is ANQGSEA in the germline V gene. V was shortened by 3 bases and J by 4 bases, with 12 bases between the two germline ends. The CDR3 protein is CSVDQGGPETQYF. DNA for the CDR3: TGCAGCGTTGATCAGGGGGGACCAGAGACCCAGTACTTC.

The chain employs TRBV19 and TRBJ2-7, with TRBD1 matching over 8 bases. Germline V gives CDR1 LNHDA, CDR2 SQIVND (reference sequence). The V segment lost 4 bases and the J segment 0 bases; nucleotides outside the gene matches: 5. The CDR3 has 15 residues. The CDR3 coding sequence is TGTGCCAGTAGTAGGACGGACAGGGACTCCTACGAGCAGTACTTC. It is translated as CASSRTDRDSYEQYF.

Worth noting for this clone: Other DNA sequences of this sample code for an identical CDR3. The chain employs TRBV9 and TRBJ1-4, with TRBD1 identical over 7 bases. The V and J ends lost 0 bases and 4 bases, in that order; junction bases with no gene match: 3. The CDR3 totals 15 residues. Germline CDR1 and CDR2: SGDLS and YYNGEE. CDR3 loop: CASSVGGTVNEKLFF. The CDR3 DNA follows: TGTGCCAGCAGCGTAGGTGGGACAGTTAATGAAAAACTGTTTTTT.

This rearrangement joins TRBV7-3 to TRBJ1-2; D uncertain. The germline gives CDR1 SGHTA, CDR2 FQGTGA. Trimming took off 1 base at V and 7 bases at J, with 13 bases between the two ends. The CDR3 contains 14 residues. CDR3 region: CASSLSPGSGGYTF. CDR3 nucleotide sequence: TGTGCCAGCAGCTTAAGCCCAGGCTCGGGTGGCTACACCTTC.

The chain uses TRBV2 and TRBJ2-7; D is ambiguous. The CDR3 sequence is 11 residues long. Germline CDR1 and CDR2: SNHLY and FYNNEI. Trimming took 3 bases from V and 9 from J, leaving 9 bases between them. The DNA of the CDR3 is TGTGCCAGCAGTGAGCGAGGACGGCAGTACTTC. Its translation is CASSERGRQYF.

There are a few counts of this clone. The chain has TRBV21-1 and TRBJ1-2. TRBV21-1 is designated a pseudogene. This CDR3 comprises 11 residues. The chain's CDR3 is CARRRGHGYTF. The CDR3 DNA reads TGTGCCAGGCGCCGGGGGCACGGCTACACCTTC.

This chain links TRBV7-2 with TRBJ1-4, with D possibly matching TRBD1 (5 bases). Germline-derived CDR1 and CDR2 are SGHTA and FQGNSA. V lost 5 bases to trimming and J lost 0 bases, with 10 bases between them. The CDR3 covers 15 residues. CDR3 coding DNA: TGTGCCAGCAGCCAGGGAGGACCAACTAATGAAAAACTGTTTTTT. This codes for CASSQGGPTNEKLFF.

In nucleotides, the CDR3 is TGTGCCAGCTCACCTGGAGGCATACAACAAGAGACCCAGTACTTC. Translating it yields CASSPGGIQQETQYF. The chain carries TRBV18 and TRBJ2-5; D possibly corresponds to TRBD2 (5 bases). Trimming removed 3 bases from V and 2 bases from J, with 13 bases in between. The CDR3 has 15 residues. Germline-derived CDR1 and CDR2 are KGHSH and LQKENI.

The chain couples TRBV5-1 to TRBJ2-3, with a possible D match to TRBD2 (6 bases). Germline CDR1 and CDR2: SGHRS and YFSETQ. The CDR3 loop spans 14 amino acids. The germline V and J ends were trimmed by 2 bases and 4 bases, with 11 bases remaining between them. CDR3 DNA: TGCGCCAGCAGCTTAGGAGGGGTATCAGATACGCAGTATTTT. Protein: CASSLGGVSDTQYF. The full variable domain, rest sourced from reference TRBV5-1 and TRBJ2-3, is KAGVTQTPRYLIKTRGQQVTLSCSPISGHRSVSWYQQTPGQGLQFLFEYFSETQRNKGNFPGRFSGRQFSNSRSEMNVSTLELGDSALYLCASSLGGVSDTQYFGPGTRLTVL.

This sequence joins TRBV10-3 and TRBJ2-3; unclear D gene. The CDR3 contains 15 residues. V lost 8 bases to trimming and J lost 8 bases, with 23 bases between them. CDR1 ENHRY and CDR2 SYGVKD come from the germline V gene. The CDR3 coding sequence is TGTGCCATCTCAGGCTCGTTTGGTTTTTTAGGTACGCAGTATTTT. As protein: CAISGSFGFLGTQYF.

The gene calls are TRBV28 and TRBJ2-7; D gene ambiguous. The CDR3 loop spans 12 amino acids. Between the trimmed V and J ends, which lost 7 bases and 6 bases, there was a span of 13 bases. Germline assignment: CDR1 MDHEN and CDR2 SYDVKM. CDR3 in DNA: TGTGCCAGCAAAAGTCTAAATTCCGAGCAGTACTTC. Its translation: CASKSLNSEQYF. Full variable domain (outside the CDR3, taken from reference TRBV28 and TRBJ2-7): DVKVTQSSRYLVKRTGEKVFLECVQDMDHENMFWYRQDPGLGLRLIYFSYDVKMKEKGDIPEGYSVSREKKERFSLILESASTNQTSMYLCASKSLNSEQYFGPGTRLTVT.

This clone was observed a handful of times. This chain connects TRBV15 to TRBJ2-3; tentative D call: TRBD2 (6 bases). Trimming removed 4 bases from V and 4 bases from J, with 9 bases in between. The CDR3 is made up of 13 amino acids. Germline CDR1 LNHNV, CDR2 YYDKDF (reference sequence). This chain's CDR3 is CATSKLAPDTQYF. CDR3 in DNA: TGTGCCACCAGCAAACTAGCCCCAGATACGCAGTATTTT. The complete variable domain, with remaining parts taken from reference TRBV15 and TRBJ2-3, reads DAMVIQNPRYQVTQFGKPVTLSCSQTLNHNVMYWYQQKSSQAPKLLFHYYDKDFNNEADTPDNFQSRRPNTSFCFLDIRSPGLGDTAMYLCATSKLAPDTQYFGPGTRLTVL.

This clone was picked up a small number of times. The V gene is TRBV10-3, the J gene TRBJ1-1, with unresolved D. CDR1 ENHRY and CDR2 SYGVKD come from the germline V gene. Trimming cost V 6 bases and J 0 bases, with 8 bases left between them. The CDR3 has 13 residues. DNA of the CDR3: TGTGCCATCAGATCGACGGTGAACACTGAAGCTTTCTTT. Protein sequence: CAIRSTVNTEAFF.

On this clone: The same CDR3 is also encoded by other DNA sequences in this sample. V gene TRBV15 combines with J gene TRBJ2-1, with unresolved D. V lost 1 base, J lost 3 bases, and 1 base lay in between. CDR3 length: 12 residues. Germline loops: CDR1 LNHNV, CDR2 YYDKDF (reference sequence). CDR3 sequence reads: CATSRGYNEQFF. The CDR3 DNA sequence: TGTGCCACCAGCAGAGGCTACAATGAGCAGTTCTTC.

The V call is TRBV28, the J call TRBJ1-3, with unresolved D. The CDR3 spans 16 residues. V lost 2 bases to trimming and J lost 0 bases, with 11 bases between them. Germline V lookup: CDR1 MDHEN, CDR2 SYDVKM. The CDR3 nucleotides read TGTGCCAGCAGTTTAACCCAGGCCCTCTCTGGAAACACCATATATTTT. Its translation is CASSLTQALSGNTIYF.

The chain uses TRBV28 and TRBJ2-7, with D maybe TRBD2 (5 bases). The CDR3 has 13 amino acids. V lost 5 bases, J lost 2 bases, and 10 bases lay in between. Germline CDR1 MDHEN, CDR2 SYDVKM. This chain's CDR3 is CASSRAATYEQYF. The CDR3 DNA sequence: TGTGCCAGCAGTCGAGCGGCAACCTACGAGCAGTACTTC.

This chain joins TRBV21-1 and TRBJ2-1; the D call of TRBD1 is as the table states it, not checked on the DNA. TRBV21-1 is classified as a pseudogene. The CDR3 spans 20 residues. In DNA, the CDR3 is TGTGCCAGCAGCAAAGGTTCCACGACAGGGGGCGAATACTCCTACAATGAGCAGTTCTTC. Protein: CASSKGSTTGGEYSYNEQFF.

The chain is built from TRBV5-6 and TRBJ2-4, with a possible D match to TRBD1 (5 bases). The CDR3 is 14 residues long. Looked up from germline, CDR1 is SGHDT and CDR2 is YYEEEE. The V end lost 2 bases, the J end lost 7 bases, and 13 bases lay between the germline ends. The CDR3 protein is CASSFLGVRNIQYF. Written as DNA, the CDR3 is TGTGCCAGCAGCTTCCTAGGGGTGAGGAACATTCAGTACTTC.

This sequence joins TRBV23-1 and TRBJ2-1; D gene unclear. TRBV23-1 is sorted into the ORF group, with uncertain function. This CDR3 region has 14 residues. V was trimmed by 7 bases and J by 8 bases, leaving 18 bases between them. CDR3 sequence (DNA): TGCGCCAGCACGTGTCAGGATTTTTGCGATGAGCAGTTCTTC. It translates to CASTCQDFCDEQFF.

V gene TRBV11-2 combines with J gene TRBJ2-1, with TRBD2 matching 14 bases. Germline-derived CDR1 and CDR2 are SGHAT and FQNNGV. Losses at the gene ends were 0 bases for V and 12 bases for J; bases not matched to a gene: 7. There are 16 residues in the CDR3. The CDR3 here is CASSLEGTSGRFGQFF. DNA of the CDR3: TGTGCCAGCAGCTTAGAGGGGACTAGCGGGAGATTTGGGCAGTTCTTC. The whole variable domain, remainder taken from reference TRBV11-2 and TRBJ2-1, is EAGVAQSPRYKIIEKRQSVAFWCNPISGHATLYWYQQILGQGPKLLIQFQNNGVVDDSQLPKDRFSAERLKGVDSTLKIQPAKLEDSAVYLCASSLEGTSGRFGQFFGPGTRLTVL.

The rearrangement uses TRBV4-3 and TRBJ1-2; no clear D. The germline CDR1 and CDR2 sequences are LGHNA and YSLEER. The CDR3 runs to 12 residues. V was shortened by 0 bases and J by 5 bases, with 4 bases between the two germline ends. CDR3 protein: CASSQDRYGYTF. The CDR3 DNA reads TGCGCCAGCAGCCAAGACAGATATGGCTACACCTTC.